The present T cell receptor (beta chain) was sequenced within a study of cytomegalovirus exposure and HLA in healthy donors. The study's findings and limits: Three CMV-associated chains proved CMV antigen-specific in vitro. Researchers counted around 180 TCR beta chains as cytomegalovirus-associated. Common viral pathogens seemed, in a later analysis, to connect with several of the most significant clusters.

This clone appeared many times. What it binds is unknown. The PCR was carried out with 60 Vbeta primers and 13 Jbeta primers. This table comes from immunoSEQ multiplex PCR, and its TCRdb copy is limited to in-frame clones, with some not included. There are 270,000 or so clones in the sample; approximately 90% occur only once, and 4% lies in the top ten. The specimen was PBMCs. The source is a middle-aged man in good health and CMV-seropositive.

The CDR3 reads CASSLRTGRTGELFF. CDR3 DNA sequence: TGCGCCAGCAGCCTAAGGACAGGGCGGACCGGGGAGCTGTTTTTT. The chain employs TRBV5-1 and TRBJ2-2; 8 bases agree with TRBD1. CDR1 is SGHRS and CDR2 is YFSETQ in the germline V gene. CDR3 size: 15 residues. Trimming cost V 4 bases and J 5 bases; bases outside gene matches: 7.